The clone carrying this TCR beta chain was counted a few times. Its antigen is unknown. This clone may be a read error of a much larger clone one base away. These data belong to a study of breast tumors, draining lymph nodes, adjacent tissues. Whole-study findings and limits: That most tumor T cells come from lymph nodes remained unproven.

The CDR3 is made up of 14 amino acids. The germline CDR1 and CDR2 sequences are LNHDA and SQIVND (reference sequence). Trimming took off 5 bases at V and 5 bases at J, with 12 bases between the two ends. The lymph nodes were axillary draining lymph nodes from breast cancer patients. TCRdb ran MiXCR on the multiplex PCR reads and lists one entry per CDR3 protein. This table holds 190,000 or so distinct CDR3 sequences, over 25% found once. The chain combines TRBV19 with TRBJ2-2; the D gene is possibly TRBD1 (5 bases). The material sequenced was axillary lymph node tissue. The clonotype originates from a female donor with breast cancer. Some clones in this sample may be carry-over from other donors' samples. This CDR3 reads CASSARQNTGELFF. The CDR3 bases are TGTGCCAGTAGTGCCCGACAGAATACCGGGGAGCTGTTTTTT.